This T cell receptor beta chain comes out of a study of control samples from healthy donors and cancer patients. From germline, CDR1 is LNHDA and CDR2 SQIVND (reference sequence). The CDR3 has 16 residues. The V end was cut by 0 bases, the J end by 5 bases, with 16 bases between. Profiled with immunoSEQ multiplex PCR; TCRdb holds only in-frame clones, not every one. Found here are approximately 190,000 clones, 91% of them singletons; the top ten hold around 1.9%. This clonotype was sampled from a young man in good health. The rearrangement joins TRBV19 to TRBJ1-2; D call uncertain. Sequencing was performed on blood. In DNA form, the CDR3 reads TGTGCCAGTAGTATAGATGGTGGCACTATCGGATATGGCTACACCTTC. This codes for CASSIDGGTIGYGYTF.